These T cell receptor beta chains were read from a single sample in a study of blood T cell repertoires in COVID-19. The repertoire was sequenced with immunoSEQ multiplex PCR; TCRdb's copy has only in-frame clones and lacks some. Seen here are 50,000 to 70,000 clones, roughly 86% observed once, and the top ten hold 5.5% to 7%. Material: peripheral blood. All receptors come from a man aged 50 to 60 with active COVID-19. CDR3s include the opening cysteine and the closing phenylalanine or tryptophan. D genes are given only for firm matches. Part of the rows lack a size; the others show once, few, many or a class for expanded clones.

>TRBJ2-4|NA|11|NA|TRBV7-2
CASSQKNIQYF
TGTGCCAGCAGCCAAAAAAACATTCAGTACTTC
>TRBJ2-1|NA|10|NA|TRBV20-1
CSAFYNEQFF
TGCAGTGCCTTCTACAATGAGCAGTTCTTC
>TRBJ1-4|NA|13|NA|TRBV7-8
CASSAPGSKKLFF
TGTGCCAGCAGCGCGCCGGGATCTAAAAAACTGTTTTTT
>TRBJ2-1|few|15|NA|TRBV18
CASSPDQTRKDEQFF
TGTGCCAGCTCACCCGACCAAACTAGAAAGGATGAGCAGTTCTTC
>TRBJ2-2|NA|13|NA|TRBV12-3/TRBV12-4
CASRLTDTGELFF
TGTGCCAGCAGATTAACGGACACCGGGGAGCTGTTTTTT
>TRBJ1-5|NA|16|TRBD1|TRBV27
CASSSRQGAIVQPQHF
TGTGCCAGCAGTTCTCGACAGGGGGCGATTGTTCAGCCCCAGCATTTT
>TRBJ2-1|once|15|NA|TRBV21-1
CASTRLAGGYNEQFF
TGTGCCAGCACAAGACTAGCGGGGGGGTACAATGAGCAGTTCTTC
>TRBJ1-2|NA|13|NA|TRBV6-4
CASSDPGSYGYTF
TGTGCCAGCAGTGACCCAGGGTCCTATGGCTACACCTTC
>TRBJ1-1|NA|11|TRBD1|TRBV2
CASRIQGAAFF
TGTGCCAGCAGGATACAGGGGGCAGCTTTCTTT
>TRBJ2-3|NA|14|NA|TRBV3-1/TRBV3-2
CASSPTGHRDTQYF
TGTGCCAGCAGCCCTACAGGACATCGCGATACGCAGTATTTT
>TRBJ2-1|NA|14|NA|TRBV7-2
CASSLRSSYNEQFF
TGTGCCAGCAGCTTAAGGTCTAGTTACAATGAGCAGTTCTTC
>TRBJ2-2|once|16|TRBD2|TRBV11-3
CASSFSSSGGTGELFF
TGTGCCAGCAGCTTTTCATCTAGCGGGGGCACCGGGGAGCTGTTTTTT
>TRBJ1-6|NA|15|NA|TRBV3-1/TRBV3-2
CASSQASSYNSPLHF
TGTGCCAGCAGCCAAGCGAGTTCCTATAATTCACCCCTCCACTTT
>TRBJ2-7|NA|13|TRBD1|TRBV11-2
CASSLRDRYEQYF
TGTGCCAGCAGCCTCCGGGACAGGTACGAGCAGTACTTC
>TRBJ2-7|NA|15|NA|TRBV27
CASSLRRGSLYEQYF
TGTGCCAGCAGTTTAAGGCGGGGATCCCTCTACGAGCAGTACTTC
>TRBJ2-3|NA|14|NA|TRBV7-9
CASSLSGSPDTQYF
TGTGCCAGCAGCTTATCAGGTTCGCCAGATACGCAGTATTTT
>TRBJ1-3|NA|17|NA|TRBV7-9
CASSPRGKGDSGNTIYF
TGTGCCAGCAGCCCGAGGGGAAAAGGGGACTCAGGAAACACCATATATTTT
>TRBJ2-3|NA|14|TRBD1|TRBV5-1
CASRGQISTDTQYF
TGCGCCAGCAGGGGACAGATTAGCACAGATACGCAGTATTTT
>TRBJ2-3|NA|15|TRBD1|TRBV4-1
CASSHSGQGTDTQYF
TGCGCCAGCAGCCACTCGGGACAGGGGACAGATACGCAGTATTTT
>TRBJ2-1|NA|15|TRBD2|TRBV27
CASRLAGGGYNEQFF
TGTGCCAGCAGGCTAGCGGGAGGGGGCTACAATGAGCAGTTCTTC
>TRBJ2-3|NA|16|NA|TRBV11-3
CASSLGRIGVQDTQYF
TGTGCCAGCAGCTTAGGACGGATAGGGGTGCAAGATACGCAGTATTTT
>TRBJ2-1|NA|20|TRBD2|TRBV29-1
CSVEGSLGLGLATLGNEQFF
TGCAGCGTTGAAGGCTCCCTGGGATTAGGACTAGCGACGCTAGGCAATGAGCAGTTCTTC
>TRBJ2-6|NA|17|TRBD1|TRBV24-1
CATSPGQAISGANVLTF
TGTGCCACAAGTCCGGGACAGGCAATCTCTGGGGCCAACGTCCTGACTTTC
>TRBJ2-5|NA|16|NA|TRBV7-9
CASSLAASSFIETQYF
TGTGCCAGCAGCTTAGCGGCCAGTTCCTTCATAGAGACCCAGTACTTC
>TRBJ2-2|few|16|TRBD2|TRBV3-1/TRBV3-2
CASSQGLAGGTGELFF
TGTGCCAGCAGCCAAGGGCTAGCGGGAGGAACCGGGGAGCTGTTTTTT
>TRBJ2-2|few|15|TRBD2|TRBV27
CASSSGGGDSGELFF
TGTGCCAGCAGTTCCGGTGGGGGGGATTCCGGGGAGCTGTTTTTT
>TRBJ1-2|NA|14|TRBD1|TRBV19
CASTSSGRGSPYTF
TGTGCCAGTACGTCGAGCGGCAGGGGGTCGCCCTACACCTTC
>TRBJ2-5|NA|17|TRBD2|TRBV2
CASSEAALKREVGTQYF
TGTGCCAGCAGTGAAGCCGCACTAAAGCGGGAGGTGGGGACCCAGTACTTC
>TRBJ1-1|NA|12|NA|TRBV2
CASSDLSTEAFF
TGTGCCAGCAGTGATCTGTCCACTGAAGCTTTCTTT
>TRBJ1-1|once|15|NA|TRBV5-1
CASSSGGGWETEAFF
TGCGCCAGCAGCTCCGGCGGGGGCTGGGAGACTGAAGCTTTCTTT
>TRBJ1-5|NA|13|NA|TRBV12-3/TRBV12-4
CASTRHSNQPQHF
TGTGCCAGCACCAGACACAGCAATCAGCCCCAGCATTTT